This is a list of T cell receptor beta chains from one sample in a study of blood T cell repertoires in COVID-19. Clones were sequenced by immunoSEQ multiplex PCR, and TCRdb holds only the in-frame ones, with some missing. Of approximately 220,000 clones listed, around 85% are singletons. Sequencing used PBMCs or T cells enriched from blood (not recorded which). These receptors were obtained from a woman between 40 and 55 years old with acute COVID-19. Each CDR3 is given with its conserved first and last residue. D genes are given only for firm matches. Clone size is given for some rows only: seen once, a few or many times, or a class if the clone is expanded.

>TRBJ2-1|TRBV18|.|TRBD2
CASSRTSGYDLGQFF
TGTGCCAGCTCAAGGACTAGCGGATACGATCTTGGACAGTTCTTC
>TRBJ1-2|TRBV5-6|.|TRBD1
CASSYEGANYGYTF
TGTGCCAGCAGCTACGAGGGGGCGAACTATGGCTACACCTTC
>TRBJ2-7|TRBV7-9|.|TRBD1
CASSESRTGSYEQYF
TGTGCCAGCAGCGAATCTCGGACAGGGTCCTACGAGCAGTACTTC
>TRBJ2-1|TRBV20-1|.|.
CSARADNEQFF
TGCAGTGCTAGAGCAGACAATGAGCAGTTCTTC
>TRBJ2-3|TRBV10-1|.|.
CASSDDRADTQYF
TGCGCCAGCAGTGATGACAGAGCAGATACGCAGTATTTT
>TRBJ1-2|TRBV18|.|TRBD1
CASSPNPGQGGYTF
TGTGCCAGCTCACCTAACCCGGGACAGGGTGGTTACACCTTC
>TRBJ2-3|TRBV2|.|TRBD1
CASKDRGSSTDTQYF
TGTGCCAGCAAGGACAGGGGGTCTAGCACAGATACGCAGTATTTT
>TRBJ2-3|TRBV3-1/TRBV3-2|.|.
CASSKNHPGDTQYF
TGTGCCAGCAGCAAGAACCACCCGGGAGATACGCAGTATTTT
>TRBJ1-4|TRBV15|many|TRBD1
CATSRAGTGEKLFF
TGTGCCACCAGCAGAGCTGGGACAGGTGAAAAACTGTTTTTT
>TRBJ2-3|TRBV20-1|once|.
CSANTDTQYF
TGCAGTGCCAACACAGATACGCAGTATTTT
>TRBJ1-1|TRBV4-1|.|.
CASSRPGVNTEAFF
TGCGCCAGCAGCCGGCCAGGGGTTAACACTGAAGCTTTCTTT
>TRBJ2-7|TRBV5-1|.|.
CASSLNRYYEQYF
TGCGCCAGCAGCTTAAACAGGTACTACGAGCAGTACTTC
>TRBJ2-7|TRBV19|few|TRBD1
CASSIWGTGEHEQYF
TGTGCCAGTAGTATTTGGGGGACAGGGGAGCACGAGCAGTACTTC
>TRBJ2-1|TRBV2|.|.
CASRGGEQFF
TGTGCCAGCAGGGGAGGTGAGCAGTTCTTC
>TRBJ1-3|TRBV5-1|.|TRBD1
CASSLQGGNTIYF
TGCGCCAGCAGCTTACAGGGGGGAAACACCATATATTTT
>TRBJ1-5|TRBV7-8|.|.
CASSPGGRQPQHF
TGTGCCAGCAGTCCGGGGGGGCGTCAGCCCCAGCATTTT
>TRBJ1-2|TRBV19|.|TRBD1
CASRDRRRDLFGYTF
TGTGCCAGTAGGGACAGGAGGAGAGATCTATTTGGCTACACCTTC
>TRBJ2-3|TRBV7-9|.|.
CASSPRIDTDTQYF
TGTGCCAGCAGCCCAAGAATAGACACAGATACGCAGTATTTT
>TRBJ2-2|TRBV2|.|.
CASTSGGLNTGELFF
TGTGCCAGCACCTCAGGGGGACTGAACACCGGGGAGCTGTTTTTT
>TRBJ2-7|TRBV30|.|.
CAWSSQGDEQYF
TGTGCCTGGAGCTCCCAAGGGGATGAGCAGTACTTC
>TRBJ1-1|TRBV3-1/TRBV3-2|.|TRBD1
CASSHLQGGDTEAFF
TGTGCCAGCAGCCATCTACAGGGGGGAGACACTGAAGCTTTCTTT
>TRBJ1-2|TRBV6-5|.|TRBD1
CASMLTGATHYGYTF
TGTGCCAGCATGTTGACAGGGGCCACCCACTATGGCTACACCTTC
>TRBJ2-7|TRBV2|.|.
CASSDLRENEQYF
TGTGCCAGCAGTGACCTGAGGGAGAACGAGCAGTACTTC
>TRBJ1-5|TRBV15|once|.
CATSRGQLSNQPQHF
TGTGCCACCAGCAGAGGACAGCTTAGCAATCAGCCCCAGCATTTT
>TRBJ2-7|TRBV15|.|TRBD1
CATSRGGQGAYEQYF
TGTGCCACCAGCAGAGGTGGACAGGGGGCCTACGAGCAGTACTTC
>TRBJ2-5|TRBV10-3|.|TRBD1
CAIRGQGGQETQYF
TGTGCCATCAGGGGACAGGGGGGCCAAGAGACCCAGTACTTC
>TRBJ2-2|TRBV11-2|.|.
CASSLSTRRENTGELFF
TGTGCCAGCAGCTTGTCCACTAGGCGGGAGAACACCGGGGAGCTGTTTTTT
>TRBJ1-1|TRBV27|.|.
CASASIGTEAFF
TGTGCCAGTGCTTCAATCGGGACTGAAGCTTTCTTT
>TRBJ2-3|TRBV29-1|.|.
CSVVGAQYF
TGCAGCGTTGTCGGTGCGCAGTATTTT
>TRBJ2-2|TRBV9|.|TRBD2
CASSEGLAGGISGELFF
TGTGCCAGCAGCGAGGGACTAGCGGGAGGAATTTCCGGGGAGCTGTTTTTT
>TRBJ2-5|TRBV19|.|TRBD1
CASSRSDRGARETQYF
TGTGCCAGTAGTAGATCGGACAGGGGCGCTAGGGAGACCCAGTACTTC
>TRBJ2-1|TRBV5-1|.|TRBD1
CASSLIYRDRVSKNNEQFF
TGCGCCAGCAGCTTGATTTATCGGGACAGGGTTTCCAAAAACAATGAGCAGTTCTTC
>TRBJ2-3|TRBV19|.|.
CASSIRRGSTDTQYF
TGTGCCAGTAGTATTAGACGGGGGAGCACAGATACGCAGTATTTT
>TRBJ1-5|TRBV27|.|.
CASSLYWQGWSNQPQHF
TGTGCCAGCAGTTTATATTGGCAGGGATGGAGCAATCAGCCCCAGCATTTT
>TRBJ2-1|TRBV25-1|once|.
CASSAPGVRPSYNEQFF
TGTGCCAGCAGTGCCCCTGGAGTTCGACCCTCCTACAATGAGCAGTTCTTC
>TRBJ2-2|TRBV27|few|TRBD2
CASSLFGRADTGELFF
TGTGCCAGCAGTTTATTCGGGAGGGCCGACACCGGGGAGCTGTTTTTT
>TRBJ1-1|TRBV19|few|TRBD1
CASSIVQGGTEAFF
TGTGCCAGTAGTATAGTACAGGGGGGCACTGAAGCTTTCTTT
>TRBJ2-1|TRBV6-4|.|.
CASSVGGSSYNEQFF
TGTGCCAGCAGTGTCGGCGGCAGCTCCTACAATGAGCAGTTCTTC
>TRBJ1-1|TRBV24-1|few|TRBD1
CATRQGAWTEAFF
TGTGCCACCCGACAGGGGGCTTGGACTGAAGCTTTCTTT
>TRBJ1-5|TRBV7-2|.|.
CASSLVGRARGQPQHF
TGTGCCAGCAGCTTAGTGGGAAGAGCGCGGGGTCAGCCCCAGCATTTT
>TRBJ2-7|TRBV5-6|.|.
CASSYITYEQYF
TGTGCCAGCAGCTACATAACCTACGAGCAGTACTTC
>TRBJ2-1|TRBV27|.|.
CASTPYVAGEPNEQFF
TGTGCCAGCACCCCATATGTGGCGGGTGAACCTAATGAGCAGTTCTTC
>TRBJ1-2|TRBV29-1|.|.
CSVGHRYGYTF
TGCAGCGTGGGACACCGGTATGGCTACACCTTC